A single sample is the source of the 4 T cell receptor beta chains below, sequenced in a study of cytomegalovirus exposure and HLA in healthy donors. Primers: 60 Vbeta forward and 13 Jbeta reverse. The protocol was immunoSEQ multiplex PCR, while the TCRdb copy is restricted to in-frame clones and leaves out a portion. The repertoire holds roughly 130,000 clones, with roughly 66% as singletons. Sequenced material: PBMCs. These receptors were taken from a woman aged 60-75 years in good health and CMV-seronegative.

This clone was found a few times. The chain links TRBV5-4 to TRBJ2-5; 13 bases align to TRBD2. CDR1 and CDR2 from the germline V gene are SGHNT and YYREEE (reference sequence). The V and J ends lost 3 bases and 7 bases, in that order; junction bases with no gene match: 12. The CDR3 spans 17 residues. CDR3 sequence (DNA): TGTGCCAGCAGCTCCCCGGGACTAGCGGGGAGGGGGAGGACCCAGTACTTC. This sequence encodes CASSSPGLAGRGRTQYF.

V is TRBV27 and J is TRBJ2-3; D may be TRBD1 (6 bases). Trimming shortened V by 3 bases and J by 9 bases, and 10 bases separated the two germline ends. This CDR3 has 12 residues. In germline, CDR1 is MNHEY, CDR2 SMNVEV (reference sequence). The chain's CDR3 is CASSLSGATQYF. CDR3 coding DNA: TGTGCCAGCAGTTTGTCAGGGGCCACGCAGTATTTT.

The V gene is TRBV29-1, the J gene TRBJ2-1; D is possibly TRBD1 (5 bases). Trimming left V 4 bases short and J 6 bases short, with 10 bases between. This CDR3 is 12 amino acids long. Germline V lookup: CDR1 SQVTM, CDR2 ANQGSEA. This CDR3 reads CSVGQGSNEQFF. The CDR3 region has the DNA TGCAGCGTTGGCCAGGGAAGCAATGAGCAGTTCTTC.

V is TRBV5-6 and J is TRBJ1-2; TRBD1 agrees at 10 bases. The junction had 13 bases not matched to a gene; V was cut back by 3 bases and J by 8 bases. Germline values: CDR1 SGHDT, CDR2 YYEEEE. The CDR3 consists of 16 residues. CDR3 sequence: CASSSAPGQGMSGYTF. CDR3 nucleotide sequence: TGTGCCAGCAGCTCAGCCCCGGGACAGGGGATGTCGGGCTACACCTTC.